Following are 25 T cell receptor beta chains from one sample sequenced in a study of T cells in Graves' hyperthyroidism and ophthalmopathy. Amplification yielded TCR beta CDR3 regions, with RNA transcripts as the source. First-round RT-PCR with HTBI primers amplified the TCR CDR3 region. In TCRdb, the multiplex PCR reads were re-called with MiXCR into one record per CDR3 protein. The sample consists of about 330,000 distinct CDR3 sequences, approximately 14% of them appearing once. Source material: blood. Receptors originate from a woman aged 40-49 years with Graves' ophthalmopathy.

V gene TRBV20-1 combines with J gene TRBJ1-5, with D hard to call. Germline values: CDR1 DFQATT, CDR2 SNEGSKA (reference sequence). The CDR3 has 13 residues. V gave up 0 bases and J gave up 6 bases, with 9 bases separating them. CDR3 DNA sequence: TGCAGTGCTAGAGAAAGTTTAGCTCAGCCCCAGCATTTT. It is translated as CSARESLAQPQHF.

This clonotype was seen ten or more times. The chain employs TRBV27 and TRBJ1-2; tentatively, D is TRBD1 (6 bases). Deletions cut 7 bases from V and 3 bases from J, with 12 bases between. The CDR3 spans 13 residues. CDR1 is MNHEY and CDR2 is SMNVEV in the germline V gene (reference sequence). This chain's CDR3 is CASKLGADYGYTF. DNA for the CDR3: TGTGCCAGCAAGTTGGGGGCCGACTATGGCTACACCTTC.

This clonotype has ten or more counts. The J gene is TRBJ2-4, the V gene TRBV6-1; the D is unclear. Deletions cut 2 bases from V and 0 bases from J, with 5 bases between. Germline V gene sequence: CDR1 MNHNS, CDR2 SASEGT. This CDR3 is built from 14 residues. The CDR3 DNA follows: TGTGCCAGCAGTGAATGGGTAGCCAAAAACATTCAGTACTTC. Its protein product is CASSEWVAKNIQYF.

This clonotype was seen at least ten times. V and J are TRBV7-8 and TRBJ1-1; 7 positions agree with TRBD1. The CDR3 sequence is 17 residues long. Germline CDR1 reads SGHVS; CDR2 reads FQNEAQ. V shed 1 base and J 0 bases; nucleotides not matched to a gene: 8. The CDR3 nucleotides read TGTGCCAGCAGCTTAGAGCACCGACAGGGCTTGAACACTGAAGCTTTCTTT. It specifies CASSLEHRQGLNTEAFF.

This clonotype has only a few counts. The chain joins TRBV18 to TRBJ1-1; a possible D gene is TRBD1 (6 bases). The CDR3 extends over 17 amino acids. Between the trimmed V and J ends, which lost 0 bases and 0 bases, there was a span of 14 bases. CDR1 and CDR2 (germline): KGHSH, LQKENI. The DNA of the CDR3 is TGTGCCAGCTCACCACCGGTTGGCAGGGGCTTGAACACTGAAGCTTTCTTT. Translating gives CASSPPVGRGLNTEAFF.

The J gene is TRBJ2-5, the V gene TRBV2; D is unresolved. Germline lookup yields CDR1 SNHLY and CDR2 FYNNEI. This CDR3 is built from 10 residues. The ends were cut back, 6 bases at V and 8 bases at J, with 7 bases in the middle. CDR3 bases: TGTGCCAGCAGAGTCCAAACCCAGTACTTC. Protein product: CASRVQTQYF.

Many counts were recorded for this clonotype. V usage is TRBV2 and J usage is TRBJ2-7, with TRBD1 identical over 11 bases. The CDR3 has 14 residues. Germline-derived CDR1 and CDR2 are SNHLY and FYNNEI. With V trimmed by 6 bases and J by 3 bases, 4 bases remained unmatched. CDR3 bases: TGTGCCAGCAGAATTGGGACAGGGGGCTACGAGCAGTACTTC. Translated, it gives CASRIGTGGYEQYF.

This clonotype was picked up many times. V is TRBV28 and J is TRBJ2-2; the D gene could be TRBD1 or TRBD2 (5 bases each). There are 15 residues in the CDR3. In germline, CDR1 is MDHEN, CDR2 SYDVKM. V dropped 3 bases and J dropped 6 bases, with 14 bases sitting between them. DNA of the CDR3: TGTGCCAGCAGTTTCGCCTTTCAGGGACCCGGGGAGCTGTTTTTT. Its translation: CASSFAFQGPGELFF.

The chain is built from TRBV20-1 and TRBJ1-2; possible D gene TRBD1, 5 bases. Germline CDR1 reads DFQATT; CDR2 reads SNEGSKA (reference sequence). The CDR3 contains 11 residues. V lost 4 bases and J 10 bases, leaving 13 bases between the germline ends. The CDR3 is CSAKNSDNYTF. CDR3 coding DNA: TGCAGTGCTAAAAACTCGGACAACTACACCTTC.

The V and J genes are TRBV28 and TRBJ2-7; tentative D call: TRBD1 (6 bases). This CDR3 contains 15 residues. Germline V gives CDR1 MDHEN, CDR2 SYDVKM. Trimming left V 5 bases short and J 2 bases short, with 16 bases between. CDR3 protein: CASSPPGTLPYEQYF. The CDR3 DNA is TGTGCCAGCAGTCCCCCGGGGACATTGCCCTACGAGCAGTACTTC.

This clonotype was detected ten times or more. V and J are TRBV19 and TRBJ1-2; TRBD1 is a possible D gene (5 bases). V gave up 3 bases and J gave up 7 bases, with 9 bases separating them. The germline V gene has CDR1 LNHDA and CDR2 SQIVND (reference sequence). The CDR3 covers 12 residues. The CDR3 here is CASSIEGRGYTF. CDR3 DNA sequence: TGTGCCAGTAGTATCGAGGGACGTGGCTACACCTTC.

This clonotype has ten or more counts. The V call is TRBV29-1, the J call TRBJ2-3; a weak D match, TRBD1 (6 bases). The V and J ends lost 4 bases and 0 bases respectively, with 11 bases between them. The CDR3 spans 14 residues. Germline CDR1 reads SQVTM; CDR2 reads ANQGSEA. Here the CDR3 reads CSVGQGSSTDTQYF. The CDR3 DNA reads as TGCAGCGTTGGTCAGGGGAGTAGCACAGATACGCAGTATTTT.

This clonotype showed up many times. This sequence joins TRBV20-1 and TRBJ2-3; D may be TRBD2 (6 bases). The CDR3 extends over 15 amino acids. V was trimmed by 0 bases and J by 4 bases, leaving 14 bases between them. Germline V gives CDR1 DFQATT, CDR2 SNEGSKA (reference sequence). The CDR3 nucleotides read TGCAGTGCTAGAGATTGGATCCGGGGGTCAGATACGCAGTATTTT. Its protein is CSARDWIRGSDTQYF.

This clonotype has at least ten counts. The chain links TRBV2 to TRBJ1-5; perhaps TRBD1 as D (5 bases). With 0 bases removed from V and 2 bases from J, the gap between germline ends came to 11 bases. Germline-derived CDR1 and CDR2 are SNHLY and FYNNEI. This CDR3 is 16 amino acids long. CDR3 DNA sequence: TGTGCCAGCAGTGAAGCAGACCTACAGGGCAATCAGCCCCAGCATTTT. This sequence encodes CASSEADLQGNQPQHF.

The sample holds many counts of this clonotype. V and J are TRBV6-1 and TRBJ2-5; TRBD2 is a possible D gene (7 bases). Germline V CDR1 and CDR2: MNHNS, SASEGT. The CDR3 contains 14 residues. V lost 3 bases and J 4 bases, leaving 12 bases between the germline ends. CDR3 residues: CASSEQGRVETQYF. The CDR3, as DNA: TGTGCCAGCAGTGAGCAGGGGAGGGTAGAGACCCAGTACTTC.

V and J are TRBV30 and TRBJ1-2; D ambiguous. Trimming stripped 2 bases from V and 4 bases from J, with 17 bases between. The CDR3 consists of 15 residues. Germline V gives CDR1 GTSNPN, CDR2 SVGIG (reference sequence). CDR3 nucleotide sequence: TGTGCCTGGAGTCCACGACACCGACCAATCTATGGCTACACCTTC. Translation gives CAWSPRHRPIYGYTF.

This clonotype was recorded at least ten times. The chain combines TRBV7-9 with TRBJ1-1; no reliable D call. The germline V and J ends were trimmed by 6 bases and 6 bases, with 17 bases remaining between them. CDR3 size: 14 residues. Germline V gene data show CDR1 as SEHNR and CDR2 as FQNEAQ (reference sequence). The CDR3 DNA sequence: TGTGCCAGCAGGACCGATGGCGAAATGTCTGAAGCTTTCTTT. Translating gives CASRTDGEMSEAFF.

At least ten counts were recorded for this clonotype. The J gene is TRBJ2-1, the V gene TRBV7-8; 8 positions match TRBD2. The CDR3 consists of 16 residues. CDR1 and CDR2 from the germline V gene are SGHVS and FQNEAQ. Trimming at V came to 4 bases and at J to 3 bases, leaving 8 bases not matched to a gene. In DNA form, the CDR3 reads TGTGCCAGCAGCTCCCGTGGGGCGGGGGGCTACAATGAGCAGTTCTTC. Translated, it gives CASSSRGAGGYNEQFF.

This clonotype showed up just a few times. V and J are TRBV18 and TRBJ1-1; 8 nucleotides align to TRBD1. The junction had 18 bases not matched to a gene; V was cut back by 4 bases and J by 5 bases. CDR1 and CDR2 (germline): KGHSH, LQKENI. The CDR3 has 18 residues. The CDR3 protein is CASSRRMTGASLRTEAFF. As DNA, the CDR3 is TGTGCCAGCTCACGACGAATGACAGGGGCCTCGCTGAGGACTGAAGCTTTCTTT.

The sample holds many counts of this clonotype. The chain uses TRBV24-1 and TRBJ1-3; 7 nucleotides line up with TRBD1. Germline V gene lookup returns CDR1 KGHDR and CDR2 SFDVKD. This CDR3 comprises 14 residues. V trimming: 7 bases; J trimming: 4 bases; junction bases outside the gene matches: 6. CDR3 sequence: CATSSGTVGNTIYF. The CDR3 coding sequence is TGTGCCACCAGCTCGGGGACAGTAGGAAACACCATATATTTT.

This clonotype was counted at least ten times. The chain combines TRBV11-2 with TRBJ2-5, with D unclear. Germline V gene data show CDR1 as SGHAT and CDR2 as FQNNGV. This CDR3 has 17 amino acids. Trimming pared 1 base from V and 2 bases from J, leaving 17 bases between. DNA for the CDR3: TGTGCCAGCAGCTTAGGACTGCGATCCCCCCCGCAAGAGACCCAGTACTTC. This encodes CASSLGLRSPPQETQYF.

The J gene is TRBJ1-6, the V gene TRBV18; D not resolved. V was pared by 4 bases and J by 5 bases, with 9 bases between. The CDR3 totals 14 residues. The germline V gene encodes CDR1 KGHSH and CDR2 LQKENI. The CDR3 spells CASSQAGDNSPLHF. DNA of the CDR3: TGTGCCAGCTCACAGGCCGGAGATAATTCACCCCTCCACTTT.

This clonotype was observed at least ten times. This sequence joins TRBV29-1 and TRBJ2-1, with 7 bases matching TRBD2. The CDR3 runs 12 residues. Germline V gene sequence: CDR1 SQVTM, CDR2 ANQGSEA. Trimming removed 7 bases from V and 10 bases from J; junction bases left unmatched: 10. The CDR3 DNA sequence: TGCAGCGGATGGGCGGGAGCGGTGGAGCAGTTCTTC. Amino acids: CSGWAGAVEQFF.

As concerns this clonotype: A much larger clonotype is one base distant, so this may be a read error. The rearrangement uses TRBV24-1 and TRBJ2-5, with 7 bases matching TRBD1. Germline CDR1 and CDR2: KGHDR and SFDVKD. CDR3 length: 14 residues. The CDR3 DNA sequence: TGTGCCATCAGTGAACGGGGACAGTGGGAGACCCAGTACTTC. Its translation: CAISERGQWETQYF.

This clonotype has more than one count but fewer than ten. V gene TRBV14 combines with J gene TRBJ2-7; a possible D gene is TRBD1 (6 bases). This CDR3 has 16 amino acids. V lost 1 base and J lost 7, with 20 bases in between. Germline lookup yields CDR1 SGHDN and CDR2 FVKESK. In DNA form, the CDR3 reads TGTGCCAGCAGCCAAGTATTTGGCCAGGGGCAGTTGGAGCAGTACTTC. Protein product: CASSQVFGQGQLEQYF.